This T cell receptor (beta chain) was sequenced in a study of blood T cell repertoires in COVID-19. V lost 8 bases and J lost 9, with 11 bases in between. There are 10 residues in the CDR3. Germline CDR1 and CDR2: MDHEN and SYDVKM. Sequencing used immunoSEQ multiplex PCR; TCRdb keeps in-frame clones, though not all of them. The sample consists of fewer than 700,000 clones, roughly nine tenths of them appearing once. This receptor was identified in a woman aged 50 to 60 with COVID-19, enrolled during active disease. The sequencing input was peripheral blood. The V and J genes are TRBV28 and TRBJ2-7, with D possibly matching TRBD1 (6 bases). The CDR3 is CASGQKVQYF. CDR3 sequence (DNA): TGTGCCAGCGGACAGAAAGTGCAGTACTTC.